A selection of T cell receptor beta chains follows, all from one sample in a study of blood T cell repertoires in COVID-19. Only in-frame clones appear in the TCRdb table, and some are missing; sequencing was by immunoSEQ multiplex PCR. The sample lists about 330,000 clones; 65% to 90% were seen once. Source material: PBMCs or T cells enriched from blood (not recorded which). Receptors originate from a young woman who had recovered from COVID-19. Both conserved end residues are part of each CDR3. The order of the fields is J gene, clone size, D gene, V gene, CDR3 protein, CDR3 DNA. The D gene is left open where the match is weak. Expanded clones get a size class; other rows say once, few or many, or leave the size out.

>TRBJ2-1|-|TRBD1|TRBV9
CASSAGTERYNEQFF
TGTGCCAGCAGCGCCGGGACAGAGAGGTACAATGAGCAGTTCTTC
>TRBJ2-1|-|TRBD1|TRBV24-1
CATNAGTEDYNEQFF
TGTGCCACCAATGCAGGGACAGAAGACTACAATGAGCAGTTCTTC
>TRBJ1-6|-|-|TRBV3-1/TRBV3-2
CASSQGVGENSPLHF
TGTGCCAGCAGCCAAGGGGTAGGGGAAAATTCACCCCTCCACTTT
>TRBJ2-1|-|TRBD2|TRBV28
CASNSGRASSYNEQFF
TGTGCCAGCAATAGCGGGAGGGCCAGCTCCTACAATGAGCAGTTCTTC
>TRBJ1-4|-|-|TRBV6-2/TRBV6-3
CASSRPAGAATNEKLFF
TGTGCCAGCAGCCGCCCGGCAGGGGCCGCAACTAATGAAAAACTGTTTTTT
>TRBJ2-2|-|TRBD1|TRBV7-3
CASSPGQGLGTGELFF
TGTGCCAGCAGCCCGGGACAGGGGCTGGGCACCGGGGAGCTGTTTTTT
>TRBJ2-1|-|TRBD1|TRBV28
CASSLSDRGRNEQFF
TGTGCCAGCAGTTTATCGGACAGGGGGCGCAATGAGCAGTTCTTC
>TRBJ1-2|-|-|TRBV6-1
CASSEQGYKDGYTF
TGTGCCAGCAGTGAGCAGGGTTATAAGGATGGCTACACCTTC
>TRBJ1-5|-|-|TRBV16
CASSHGNAYSNQPQHF
TGTGCCAGCAGCCACGGTAACGCTTATAGCAATCAGCCCCAGCATTTT
>TRBJ1-4|-|TRBD1|TRBV5-1
CASSLGTGTTNEKLFF
TGCGCCAGCAGCTTGGGGACAGGGACAACTAATGAAAAACTGTTTTTT
>TRBJ1-6|-|TRBD1|TRBV3-1/TRBV3-2
CASSPDRVSPLHF
TGTGCCAGCAGCCCGGACAGGGTCTCACCCCTCCACTTT
>TRBJ1-4|-|TRBD1|TRBV30
CAWSQPGQGRNEKLFF
TGTGCCTGGAGTCAACCCGGACAGGGTAGGAACGAAAAACTGTTTTTT
>TRBJ1-1|few|-|TRBV14
CASSRRTSAEAFF
TGTGCCAGCAGCCGTAGAACTTCCGCTGAAGCTTTCTTT
>TRBJ1-2|-|TRBD1|TRBV28
CASSLPGQGFVGYTF
TGTGCCAGCAGTCTTCCGGGACAGGGGTTTGTAGGCTACACCTTC
>TRBJ1-3|-|-|TRBV28
CASSFADYSGNTIYF
TGTGCCAGCAGTTTCGCGGATTACTCTGGAAACACCATATATTTT
>TRBJ2-7|-|-|TRBV19
CASSIAGESYEQYF
TGTGCCAGTAGTATAGCCGGAGAATCCTACGAGCAGTACTTC
>TRBJ1-1|-|-|TRBV4-2
CASSLTGSNTEAFF
TGTGCCAGCAGTCTTACAGGGTCGAACACTGAAGCTTTCTTT
>TRBJ2-1|-|-|TRBV5-8
CASSLGISGYNEQFF
TGTGCCAGCAGCTTGGGTATTTCGGGATACAATGAGCAGTTCTTC
>TRBJ2-1|-|-|TRBV29-1
CSVARLGGYNEQFF
TGCAGCGTTGCTCGGCTAGGTGGGTATAATGAGCAGTTCTTC
>TRBJ2-1|-|-|TRBV12-3/TRBV12-4
CASSLSGYEQFF
TGTGCCAGCAGTTTGTCAGGGTATGAGCAGTTCTTC
>TRBJ2-6|-|TRBD1|TRBV9
CASSSRTGLGLSGANVLTF
TGTGCCAGCAGCTCACGGACAGGGTTGGGTTTATCTGGGGCCAACGTCCTGACTTTC
>TRBJ2-3|-|-|TRBV4-1
CASSQAGAANTDTQYF
TGCGCCAGCAGCCAAGCAGGGGCCGCGAACACAGATACGCAGTATTTT